Shown below are 32 T cell receptor beta chains from a single sample sequenced in a study of early T cells in non-severe SARS-CoV-2 infection. MiXCR was run by TCRdb on the 5' RACE reads, yielding one entry per CDR3 protein. Among 65,000 to 95,000 distinct CDR3 sequences, approximately 12% were seen once, and the ten largest hold roughly a sixth. Sample: whole blood, taken at baseline. The receptors shown here come from an adult who was a healthcare worker with PCR-confirmed SARS-CoV-2 infection or an uninfected control (not recorded which). The donor label of this sample is uncertain.

This clonotype was seen many times. For the CDR3, the DNA is TGTGCCAGCAGCCAACCCCGGGACAGCAGACGAGCTTTCTTT. It translates to CASSQPRDSRRAFF. The rearrangement links TRBV5-6 to TRBJ1-1, with TRBD1 identical over 7 bases. V gave up 4 bases and J gave up 10 bases; unmatched junction bases: 13. This CDR3 comprises 14 residues. Germline V lookup: CDR1 SGHDT, CDR2 YYEEEE. The full variable domain, with the rest looked up from reference TRBV5-6 and TRBJ1-1, is DAGVTQSPTHLIKTRGQQVTLRCSPKSGHDTVSWYQQALGQGPQFIFQYYEEEERQRGNFPDRFSGHQFPNYSSELNVNALLLGDSALYLCASSQPRDSRRAFFGQGTRLTVV.

This clonotype was detected only a few times. The chain has TRBV5-6 and TRBJ1-2, with 7 nucleotides matching TRBD1. Germline V lookup: CDR1 SGHDT, CDR2 YYEEEE. The J segment lost 7 bases and the V segment lost 4 bases, leaving 19 bases of the junction unmatched. This CDR3 region has 17 residues. CDR3 loop: CASSPEQRGRGKGGYTF. For the CDR3, the DNA is TGTGCCAGCAGCCCGGAGCAGAGGGGGCGCGGGAAAGGTGGCTACACCTTC.

This clonotype was detected many times. The CDR3 loop is CASSLGGDLWSAGELFF. The CDR3 DNA reads as TGTGCCAGCAGCCTGGGGGGGGACTTGTGGAGCGCCGGGGAGCTGTTTTTT. The chain recombines TRBV7-2 with TRBJ2-2, with 7 bases aligning to TRBD2. With 5 bases clipped from V and 6 bases from J, the junction kept 15 bases outside the gene matches. This CDR3 has 17 residues. From germline, CDR1 is SGHTA and CDR2 FQGNSA.

The table lists this clonotype with a few counts. This chain connects TRBV12-3 or TRBV12-4 to TRBJ2-1; D possibly uses TRBD1 or TRBD2 (5 bases each). V lost 3 bases, J lost 11 bases, and 14 bases lay in between. The CDR3 sequence is 13 residues long. The CDR3 region has the DNA TGTGCCAGCAGTTTGGGGCTCAAGGGACAGCAGTTCTTC. Its translation is CASSLGLKGQQFF.

The genes are TRBV30 and TRBJ1-2, with 8 bases lining up with TRBD1. Trimming at V came to 3 bases and at J to 2 bases, leaving 14 bases not matched to a gene. In germline, CDR1 is GTSNPN, CDR2 SVGIG (reference sequence). The CDR3 has 17 amino acids. The CDR3 bases are TGTGCCTGGAGCCGATTAGTCCGACAGGGGCAGAACTATGGCTACACCTTC. Translating gives CAWSRLVRQGQNYGYTF.

This clonotype was picked up a small number of times. V usage is TRBV11-2 and J usage is TRBJ2-1, with TRBD2 identical over 7 bases. There are 14 residues in the CDR3. Germline values: CDR1 SGHAT, CDR2 FQNNGV. V was pared by 6 bases and J by 9 bases, with 11 bases of the junction left unmatched. The CDR3 loop reads CASRESGVRSEQFF. The DNA of the CDR3 is TGTGCCAGCAGGGAGAGCGGGGTCCGAAGTGAGCAGTTCTTC.

This sequence joins TRBV6-5 and TRBJ1-2, with TRBD1 identical over 8 bases. Looked up from germline, CDR1 is MNHEY and CDR2 is SVGAGI. CDR3 length: 15 residues. With V trimmed by 6 bases and J by 5 bases, 11 bases remained unmatched. The CDR3 reads CASSERDRPTYGYTF. CDR3 sequence (DNA): TGTGCCAGCAGCGAAAGGGACAGGCCGACTTATGGCTACACCTTC.

This rearrangement joins TRBV7-3 to TRBJ2-3, with 7 bases that match TRBD1. The V gene end was trimmed by 2 bases and the J gene end by 2 bases; junction bases not matched to a gene: 4. This CDR3 is built from 15 residues. The germline V gene has CDR1 SGHTA and CDR2 FQGTGA. The CDR3 region is CASSLWGQTTDTQYF. The CDR3 DNA reads TGTGCCAGCAGCTTATGGGGACAGACCACAGATACGCAGTATTTT.

This clonotype was seen repeatedly, ten times or more. The chain links TRBV7-7 to TRBJ2-3; D remains ambiguous. This CDR3 has 13 amino acids. V gave up 4 bases and J gave up 2 bases, with 7 bases separating them. From germline, CDR1 is SSHAT and CDR2 FNYEAQ (reference sequence). In DNA, the CDR3 is TGTGCCAGCAGCTCCGGATTCACAGATACGCAGTATTTT. Translated: CASSSGFTDTQYF.

This chain connects TRBV7-9 to TRBJ2-2, with unresolved D. The CDR3 spans 14 residues. Germline V gene lookup returns CDR1 SEHNR and CDR2 FQNEAQ (reference sequence). Trimming pared 3 bases from V and 0 bases from J, leaving 5 bases between. The CDR3 loop reads CASSFRTNTGELFF. DNA for the CDR3: TGTGCCAGCAGCTTTCGGACGAACACCGGGGAGCTGTTTTTT.

The sample holds many counts of this clonotype. The rearrangement uses TRBV20-1 and TRBJ2-7; D assignment may be TRBD1 or TRBD2 (5 bases each). Germline CDR1 is DFQATT and CDR2 is SNEGSKA (reference sequence). CDR3 length: 14 amino acids. Trimming stripped 5 bases from V and 0 bases from J, with 14 bases between. The CDR3 DNA follows: TGCAGTGCTGGTCCGGGGCCGAGCTCCTACGAGCAGTACTTC. Translated, it gives CSAGPGPSSYEQYF.

The chain links TRBV19 to TRBJ1-2; D is undetermined. Germline loops: CDR1 LNHDA, CDR2 SQIVND (reference sequence). This CDR3 spans 13 amino acids. Trimming cost V 5 bases and J 2 bases, with 9 bases left between them. The chain's CDR3 is CASSYRSNYGYTF. CDR3 in DNA: TGTGCCAGTAGTTATAGATCCAACTATGGCTACACCTTC.

This clonotype occurred a few times. The chain has TRBV18 and TRBJ2-2; possible D gene TRBD2, 5 bases. Germline V gives CDR1 KGHSH, CDR2 LQKENI. This CDR3 spans 16 amino acids. The V end was cut by 0 bases, the J end by 4 bases, with 12 bases between. CDR3 amino acids: CASSPPSLAGTGELFF. CDR3 bases: TGTGCCAGCTCACCACCCTCGCTAGCCGGCACCGGGGAGCTGTTTTTT.

A few counts support this clonotype. V gene TRBV5-4 combines with J gene TRBJ1-2; D not certain. Trimming pared 4 bases from V and 8 bases from J, leaving 15 bases between. Germline-derived CDR1 and CDR2 are SGHNT and YYREEE (reference sequence). The CDR3 sequence is 13 residues long. The CDR3 region has the DNA TGTGCCAGCAGCCGGCTCGGGCAGTTCGGCTACACCTTC. Amino acid sequence: CASSRLGQFGYTF.

The chain couples TRBV11-3 to TRBJ2-6, with a weak D call TRBD1 (6 bases). Germline CDR1 reads SGHNT; CDR2 reads YENEEA. V was trimmed by 5 bases and J by 6 bases, leaving 35 bases between them. The CDR3 runs 22 residues. For the CDR3, the DNA is TGTGCCAGCAGCCAAAACCCCGTCCATATCCCCCAGGACAGTCAGGTGGCCAACGTCCTGACTTTC. It codes for CASSQNPVHIPQDSQVANVLTF.

This clonotype has at least ten counts. Written as DNA, the CDR3 is TGTGCCAGCAGCTCGTACAATGAGCAGTTCTTC. Translation gives CASSSYNEQFF. The chain combines TRBV5-4 with TRBJ2-1, with D unresolved. The CDR3 has 11 residues. V shed 3 bases and J shed 4 bases, with 2 bases lying between them. In germline, CDR1 is SGHNT, CDR2 YYREEE (reference sequence). Using reference TRBV5-4 and TRBJ2-1 for the parts outside the CDR3, the full variable domain is ETGVTQSPTHLIKTRGQQVTLRCSSQSGHNTVSWYQQALGQGPQFIFQYYREEENGRGNFPPRFSGLQFPNYSSELNVNALELDDSALYLCASSSYNEQFFGPGTRLTVL.

At least ten counts were recorded for this clonotype. This rearrangement joins TRBV11-2 to TRBJ2-7; D is unclear. This CDR3 has 11 residues. V shed 6 bases and J shed 1 base, with 4 bases lying between them. Germline V gives CDR1 SGHAT, CDR2 FQNNGV. The CDR3 region has the DNA TGTGCCAGCAGACAATCCTACGAGCAGTACTTC. This gives the protein CASRQSYEQYF.

The V and J genes are TRBV2 and TRBJ2-2, with D possibly TRBD2 on 6 matching bases. The CDR3 loop spans 16 amino acids. Germline V CDR1 and CDR2: SNHLY, FYNNEI. The V gene lost 10 bases and the J gene lost 4 bases, with 22 bases spanning the gap. As DNA, the CDR3 is TGTGCCACCACCGCCCCGGGGGACCCGGGCACCGGGGAGCTGTTTTTT. Amino acid sequence: CATTAPGDPGTGELFF.

In its sample, this clonotype ranks as medium-sized. This rearrangement joins TRBV5-5 to TRBJ2-1; 9 positions agree with TRBD2. The trim removed 4 bases at V and 8 bases at J, leaving 13 bases unmatched. The germline V gene has CDR1 SGHKS and CDR2 YYEKEE (reference sequence). CDR3 size: 16 residues. CDR3 sequence reads: CASSLGTSGSGDEQFF. DNA for the CDR3: TGTGCCAGCAGCCTCGGTACTAGCGGGTCGGGGGATGAGCAGTTCTTC.

The rearrangement joins TRBV10-3 to TRBJ2-7; tentative D call: TRBD2 (5 bases). The CDR3 consists of 13 residues. Germline V gene data show CDR1 as ENHRY and CDR2 as SYGVKD. Deletions cut 6 bases from V and 4 bases from J, with 13 bases between. The CDR3 region is CAISPTEGYEQYF. CDR3 nucleotide sequence: TGTGCCATCAGCCCGACTGAGGGTTACGAGCAGTACTTC.

This clonotype was detected a few times. The rearrangement uses TRBV18 and TRBJ2-2, with 8 bases matching TRBD2. Germline V gene lookup returns CDR1 KGHSH and CDR2 LQKENI. V lost 5 bases to trimming and J lost 1 base; unmatched junction nucleotides: 3. The CDR3 is 15 amino acids. The CDR3 here is CASSTTSGNTGELFF. CDR3 DNA: TGTGCCAGCTCAACCACTAGCGGGAACACCGGGGAGCTGTTTTTT.

This clonotype has just a few counts. The V call is TRBV4-3, the J call TRBJ2-1; 11 positions match TRBD2. With 1 base clipped from V and 7 bases from J, the junction kept 18 bases outside the gene matches. CDR1 and CDR2 from the germline V gene are LGHNA and YSLEER. The CDR3 totals 20 residues. The CDR3 sequence is CASSQGFPSGGPQYNNEQFF. The CDR3 DNA sequence: TGCGCCAGCAGCCAAGGTTTTCCTAGCGGGGGGCCCCAATATAATAATGAGCAGTTCTTC.

This chain joins TRBV7-9 and TRBJ2-7, with TRBD1 matching 7 bases. The CDR3 loop spans 16 amino acids. The V and J ends lost 4 bases and 4 bases, in that order; junction bases with no gene match: 13. Germline lookup yields CDR1 SEHNR and CDR2 FQNEAQ (reference sequence). CDR3 DNA: TGTGCCAGCAGCTCGACAGACAGGGTCTTTGGTTACGAGCAGTACTTC. This gives the protein CASSSTDRVFGYEQYF.

J is TRBJ2-2 and V is TRBV20-1, with D perhaps given as TRBD1 or TRBD2 (5 bases each). Trimming took off 3 bases at V and 7 bases at J, with 15 bases between the two ends. The germline gives CDR1 DFQATT, CDR2 SNEGSKA (reference sequence). The CDR3 totals 14 residues. CDR3 coding DNA: TGCAGTGCTAGTGTTTACGGGGCTAACGGGGAGCTGTTTTTT. This codes for CSASVYGANGELFF.

This clonotype was observed a few times. The rearrangement uses TRBV12-3 or TRBV12-4 and TRBJ2-2, with 8 bases lining up with TRBD1. V lost 4 bases and J lost 3; bases outside the gene matches: 13. The CDR3 contains 18 residues. The CDR3 coding sequence is TGTGCCAGCAGTTCCCAAATATCCGGACAGGGATACACCGGGGAGCTGTTTTTT. Residues: CASSSQISGQGYTGELFF.

This clonotype has at least ten counts. V is TRBV20-1 and J is TRBJ1-5; 7 bases agree with TRBD1. The V gene end was trimmed by 6 bases and the J gene end by 0 bases; junction bases not matched to a gene: 20. The CDR3 is made up of 19 amino acids. Germline-derived CDR1 and CDR2 are DFQATT and SNEGSKA (reference sequence). CDR3 sequence reads: CSAPYRNVQGKYSNQPQHF. In nucleotides, the CDR3 is TGCAGTGCCCCTTACCGTAACGTACAGGGGAAGTATAGCAATCAGCCCCAGCATTTT.

The rearrangement links TRBV20-1 to TRBJ1-5, with unresolved D. Germline CDR1 reads DFQATT; CDR2 reads SNEGSKA (reference sequence). V dropped 0 bases and J dropped 0 bases, with 9 bases sitting between them. This CDR3 is 15 amino acids long. DNA of the CDR3: TGCAGTGCTAGAGATTTGGGAGTTAGCAATCAGCCCCAGCATTTT. Residues: CSARDLGVSNQPQHF.

The rearrangement joins TRBV7-2 to TRBJ2-1, with no clear D. The germline V and J ends were trimmed by 5 bases and 9 bases, with 11 bases remaining between them. CDR3 length: 12 residues. CDR1 and CDR2 from the germline V gene are SGHTA and FQGNSA. The CDR3, as DNA: TGTGCCAGCAGCCCTCAAGTCGGTGAGCAGTTCTTC. Translation: CASSPQVGEQFF.

V is TRBV11-2 and J is TRBJ2-2, with 10 positions matching TRBD2. This CDR3 region has 19 residues. Germline CDR1 reads SGHAT; CDR2 reads FQNNGV. V was clipped by 4 bases and J by 0 bases; unmatched bases: 11. CDR3 DNA: TGTGCCAGCAGCTCGAATCTAGCGGGGGAGTTATCGAACACCGGGGAGCTGTTTTTT. It is translated as CASSSNLAGELSNTGELFF.

This clonotype was seen repeatedly, ten times or more. V is TRBV4-2 and J is TRBJ2-5, with TRBD2 matching 10 bases. CDR3 size: 16 residues. The J segment lost 6 bases and the V segment lost 1 base, leaving 8 bases of the junction unmatched. Germline values: CDR1 LGHNA, CDR2 YNFKEQ. For the CDR3, the DNA is TGTGCCAGCAGCCAAGTCCTAGCGGGGGACCGGAAGACCCAGTACTTC. It codes for CASSQVLAGDRKTQYF.

This clonotype occurred a few times. DNA for the CDR3: TGTGCCAGCAGCTTATCCCTAGCTGGCACAGATACGCAGTATTTT. This codes for CASSLSLAGTDTQYF. This chain uses TRBV7-3 with TRBJ2-3, with D possibly being TRBD2 (5 bases). The CDR3 loop spans 15 amino acids. Germline CDR1 SGHTA, CDR2 FQGTGA. Trimming pared 2 bases from V and 1 base from J, leaving 10 bases between.

This clonotype was observed many times. CDR3 sequence (DNA): TGCGCCAGCAGCCAAGATCGCCTCAAAAACATTCAGTACTTC. Translated: CASSQDRLKNIQYF. V usage is TRBV4-3 and J usage is TRBJ2-4; D gene ambiguous. Looked up from germline, CDR1 is LGHNA and CDR2 is YSLEER. The CDR3 spans 14 residues. V was shortened by 0 bases and J by 3 bases, with 6 bases between the two germline ends.